Sequencing of this T cell receptor beta chain was carried out in a study of T-cell reconstitution after alpha-beta-depleted transplantation in children. Unique molecular identifiers were used to barcode this TCRbeta library. Via MiXCR, TCRdb re-called the PCR reads, giving one row per CDR3 protein. The sample comprises about 980,000 distinct CDR3 sequences, roughly 29% of which are singletons, and around 30% rests with the top ten. The CDR3 has 15 residues. Trimming shortened V by 5 bases and J by 1 base, and 12 bases separated the two germline ends. This rearrangement joins TRBV12-3 or TRBV12-4 to TRBJ1-5; D gene uncertain. Source: PBMCs, mostly from graft donor cells, taken 360 days after TCRalphabeta/CD19-depleted stem cell transplant. This receptor was taken from a boy younger than two who had a stem cell transplant for SCID, so the T cells may come from the graft donor. CDR3 sequence: CASSPSLMSNQPQHF. The CDR3 DNA reads as TGTGCCAGCAGTCCCTCCTTGATGAGCAATCAGCCCCAGCATTTT.